The T cell receptor beta chain under discussion was sequenced for a study of blood T cell repertoires in COVID-19. Study details: Sources were T cells, B-cell-depleted T cells, or PBMCs; the material itself was cDNA or gDNA.

This clone was picked up a small number of times. With V trimmed by 5 bases and J by 4 bases, 4 bases remained unmatched. This CDR3 has 15 amino acids. Germline V CDR1 and CDR2: SNHLY, FYNNEI. The repertoire was sequenced with immunoSEQ multiplex PCR; TCRdb's copy has only in-frame clones and lacks some. The sample holds some 150,000 clones, around 88% seen once. The sample taken for sequencing was peripheral blood. The chain uses TRBV2 and TRBJ2-5, with TRBD2 identical over 13 bases. The TCR originated in a woman aged 60-75 years with acute or convalescent COVID-19. The CDR3 protein is CASSKRTSGGETQYF. The CDR3 bases are TGTGCCAGCAGTAAAAGGACTAGCGGGGGAGAGACCCAGTACTTC.